This T cell receptor (beta chain) was found in a study of patients and donors after allogeneic stem cell transplantation. The CDR3 length is 14 residues. CDR1 is GTSNPN, CDR2 SVGIG, per germline (reference sequence). V was trimmed by 0 bases and J by 7 bases, leaving 13 bases between them. TCRdb re-called the RT-PCR reads with MiXCR, one entry per CDR3 protein. The table has about 160,000 distinct CDR3 sequences, about 29% seen once; the top ten hold roughly 3.2%. This clonotype has more than one count but fewer than ten. This clonotype was obtained from a human donor who was either an allogeneic HSCT recipient or a stem cell or donor lymphocyte infusion donor (not recorded which). It is not recorded whose cells these are; they may come from a transplant donor. Source material: blood, either unsorted or a sorted T cell fraction (not recorded which). The V gene is TRBV30, the J gene TRBJ1-5, with D tentatively TRBD1 (6 bases). This CDR3 is CAWSVLTGTQPQHF. The CDR3 nucleotides read TGTGCCTGGAGTGTACTCACAGGGACCCAGCCCCAGCATTTT.